The present T cell receptor (beta chain) was sequenced within a study of vaccination effects on CD4 cells after COVID-19. Points from the study as a whole: In vaccinees who were healthy, merely 1 out of 255 vaccine-induced clones cross-reacted with common cold coronaviruses. Marked clonal contraction of infection- and vaccine-induced clones was seen late after vaccination.

Note on this clone: Its specificity is unknown.

Clones were read by immunoSEQ multiplex PCR, and TCRdb kept only the in-frame ones, dropping some. The data show about 54,000 clones, 80% seen once. Viral peptide pools were used in the ViraFEST assay to expand antigen-specific CD4+ T cells, and sequencing came afterward. Cultured cells yielded isolated CD4+ T cells after nine to ten days. On day 3 and again on day 7, half the medium was replaced with IL-2 medium. The CDR3 spans 15 residues. CDR1 SGHVS and CDR2 FNYEAQ come from the germline V gene. Trimming took 3 bases from V and 6 from J; bases not matched to a gene: 8. Material: CD4+ T cells from PBMCs cultured with HCoV-229E spike peptides, obtained before COVID-19 vaccination. The gene calls are TRBV7-6 and TRBJ2-5, with TRBD1 matching 9 bases. This TCR came from a human donor who received a COVID-19 vaccine. The CDR3 loop is CASSLTGGGRKTQYF. The CDR3 nucleotides read TGTGCCAGCAGCTTGACAGGGGGAGGTCGGAAGACCCAGTACTTC.